This TCR beta chain was observed in a study of T cell changes during pregnancy in multiple sclerosis. Libraries were prepared by immunoSEQ multiplex PCR; TCRdb keeps only in-frame clonotypes and omits some of them. The sample lists approximately 52,000 clones, 85% to 95% occurring once. The CDR3 extends over 14 amino acids. The V gene lost 5 bases and the J gene lost 4 bases, with 11 bases spanning the gap. Germline V gene lookup returns CDR1 MDHEN and CDR2 SYDVKM. The sequence was obtained from a female donor with multiple sclerosis, enrolled in a pregnancy study. The sample here was CD4+ T cells from peripheral blood mononuclear cells, taken in the third trimester of pregnancy. This chain uses TRBV28 with TRBJ1-4; TRBD1 might be the D (5 bases). DNA of the CDR3: TGTGCCAGCAGTACGGGGGTTCTTAATGAAAAACTGTTTTTT. Protein sequence: CASSTGVLNEKLFF.